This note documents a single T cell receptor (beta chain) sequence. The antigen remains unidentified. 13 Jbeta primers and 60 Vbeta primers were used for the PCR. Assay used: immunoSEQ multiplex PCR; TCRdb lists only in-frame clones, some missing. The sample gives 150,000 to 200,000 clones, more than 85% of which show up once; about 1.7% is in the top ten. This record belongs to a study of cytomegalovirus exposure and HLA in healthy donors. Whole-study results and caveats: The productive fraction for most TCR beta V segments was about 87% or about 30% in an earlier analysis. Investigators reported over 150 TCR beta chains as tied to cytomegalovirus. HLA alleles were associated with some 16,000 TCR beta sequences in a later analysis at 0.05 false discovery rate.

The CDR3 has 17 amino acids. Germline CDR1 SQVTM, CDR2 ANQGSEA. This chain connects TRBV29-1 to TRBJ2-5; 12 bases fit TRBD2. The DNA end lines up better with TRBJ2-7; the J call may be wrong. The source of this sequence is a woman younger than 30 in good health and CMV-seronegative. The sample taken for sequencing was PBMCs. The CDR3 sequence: CSVFLKTSGGHTYEQYF. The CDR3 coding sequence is TGCAGCGTCTTCCTTAAGACTAGCGGGGGTCATACCTACGAGCAGTACTTC.